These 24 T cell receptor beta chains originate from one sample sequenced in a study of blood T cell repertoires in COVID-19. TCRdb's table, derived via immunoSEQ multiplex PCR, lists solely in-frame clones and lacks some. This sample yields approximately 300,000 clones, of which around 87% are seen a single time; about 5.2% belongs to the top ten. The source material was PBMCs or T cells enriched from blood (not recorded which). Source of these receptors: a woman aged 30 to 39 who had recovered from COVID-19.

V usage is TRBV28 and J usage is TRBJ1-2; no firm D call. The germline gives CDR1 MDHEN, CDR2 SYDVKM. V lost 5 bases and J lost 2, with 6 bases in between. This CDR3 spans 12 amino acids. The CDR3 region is CASSARNYGYTF. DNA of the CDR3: TGTGCCAGCAGTGCCAGAAACTATGGCTACACCTTC.

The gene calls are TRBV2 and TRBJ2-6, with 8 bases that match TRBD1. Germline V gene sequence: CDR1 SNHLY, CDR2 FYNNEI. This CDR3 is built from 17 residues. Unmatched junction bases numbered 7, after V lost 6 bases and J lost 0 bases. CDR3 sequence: CASSDRTGTSGANVLTF. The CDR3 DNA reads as TGTGCCAGCAGCGATCGGACAGGGACCTCTGGGGCCAACGTCCTGACTTTC.

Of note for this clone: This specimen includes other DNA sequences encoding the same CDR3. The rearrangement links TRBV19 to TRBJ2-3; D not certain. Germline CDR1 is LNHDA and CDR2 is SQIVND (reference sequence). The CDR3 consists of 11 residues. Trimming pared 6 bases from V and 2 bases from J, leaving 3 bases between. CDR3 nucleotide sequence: TGTGCCAGTAGCTACACAGATACGCAGTATTTT. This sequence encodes CASSYTDTQYF.

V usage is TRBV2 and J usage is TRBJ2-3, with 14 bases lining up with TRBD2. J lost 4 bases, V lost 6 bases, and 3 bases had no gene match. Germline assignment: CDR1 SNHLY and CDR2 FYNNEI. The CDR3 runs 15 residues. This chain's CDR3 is CASRRGLAGADTQYF. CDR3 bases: TGTGCCAGCAGGAGGGGACTAGCGGGGGCAGATACGCAGTATTTT.

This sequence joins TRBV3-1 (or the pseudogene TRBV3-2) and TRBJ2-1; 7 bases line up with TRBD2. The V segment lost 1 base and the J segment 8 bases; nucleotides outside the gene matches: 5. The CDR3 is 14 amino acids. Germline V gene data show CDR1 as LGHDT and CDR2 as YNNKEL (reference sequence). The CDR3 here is CASSQAGLGYEQFF. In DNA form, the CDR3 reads TGTGCCAGCAGCCAAGCCGGACTAGGTTATGAGCAGTTCTTC.

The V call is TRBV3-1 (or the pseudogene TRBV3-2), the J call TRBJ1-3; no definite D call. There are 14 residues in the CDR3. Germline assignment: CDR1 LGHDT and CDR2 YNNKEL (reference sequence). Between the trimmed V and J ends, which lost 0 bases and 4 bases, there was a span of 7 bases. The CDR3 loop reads CASSQDARGNTIYF. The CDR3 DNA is TGTGCCAGCAGCCAAGATGCCAGGGGAAACACCATATATTTT.

The CDR3 reads CASRATGGGNQPQHF. CDR3 nucleotides: TGTGCCAGCAGAGCGACAGGGGGGGGCAATCAGCCCCAGCATTTT. The chain joins TRBV2 to TRBJ1-5; TRBD1 aligns across 9 bases. The ends lost 6 bases at V and 2 bases at J; junction bases unmatched: 5. Germline lookup yields CDR1 SNHLY and CDR2 FYNNEI. There are 15 residues in the CDR3.

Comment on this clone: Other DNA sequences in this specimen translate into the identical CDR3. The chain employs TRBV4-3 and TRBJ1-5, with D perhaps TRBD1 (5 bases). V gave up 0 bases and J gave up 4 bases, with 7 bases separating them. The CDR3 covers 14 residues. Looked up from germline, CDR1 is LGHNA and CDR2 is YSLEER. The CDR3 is CASSQDSGNQPQHF. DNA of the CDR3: TGCGCCAGCAGCCAAGATTCAGGGAATCAGCCCCAGCATTTT.

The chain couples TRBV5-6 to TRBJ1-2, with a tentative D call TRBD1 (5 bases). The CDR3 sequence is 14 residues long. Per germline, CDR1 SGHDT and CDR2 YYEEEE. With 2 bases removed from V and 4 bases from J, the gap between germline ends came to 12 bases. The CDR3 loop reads CASSFSTGVYGYTF. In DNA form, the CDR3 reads TGTGCCAGCAGCTTCTCAACAGGAGTCTATGGCTACACCTTC.

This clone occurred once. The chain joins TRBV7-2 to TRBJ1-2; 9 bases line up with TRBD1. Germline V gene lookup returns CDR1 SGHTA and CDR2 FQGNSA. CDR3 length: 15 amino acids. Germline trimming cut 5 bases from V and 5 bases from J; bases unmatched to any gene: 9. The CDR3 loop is CASSLRTGAEYGYTF. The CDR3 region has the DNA TGTGCCAGCAGCCTGAGGACAGGGGCGGAGTATGGCTACACCTTC.

The CDR3, as DNA: TGTGCCAGCAGCTTAAACAGGCATGGAAACACCATATATTTT. Residues: CASSLNRHGNTIYF. This chain joins TRBV7-8 and TRBJ1-3; the D gene is possibly TRBD1 (5 bases). CDR3 size: 14 residues. Germline V gives CDR1 SGHVS, CDR2 FQNEAQ. V shed 2 bases and J shed 3 bases, with 8 bases lying between them.

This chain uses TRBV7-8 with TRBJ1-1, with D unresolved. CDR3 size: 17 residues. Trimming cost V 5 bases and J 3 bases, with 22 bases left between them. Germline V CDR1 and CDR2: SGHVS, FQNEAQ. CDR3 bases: TGTGCCAGCAGCCCTACCCGATGGCTCCGGGAGGACACTGAAGCTTTCTTT. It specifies CASSPTRWLREDTEAFF.

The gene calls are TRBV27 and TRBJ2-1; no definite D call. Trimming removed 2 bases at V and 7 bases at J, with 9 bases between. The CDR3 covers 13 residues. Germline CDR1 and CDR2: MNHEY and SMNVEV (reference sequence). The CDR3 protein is CASSLGHPNEQFF. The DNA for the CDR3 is TGTGCCAGCAGTTTAGGGCACCCGAATGAGCAGTTCTTC.

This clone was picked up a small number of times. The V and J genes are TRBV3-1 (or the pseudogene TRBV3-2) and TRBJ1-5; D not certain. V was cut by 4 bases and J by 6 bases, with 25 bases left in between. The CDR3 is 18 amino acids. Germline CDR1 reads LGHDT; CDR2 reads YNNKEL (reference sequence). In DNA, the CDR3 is TGTGCCAGCAGCCGCGATGGTCCGCCCGAAGAGTACGGTCAGCCCCAGCATTTT. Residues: CASSRDGPPEEYGQPQHF.

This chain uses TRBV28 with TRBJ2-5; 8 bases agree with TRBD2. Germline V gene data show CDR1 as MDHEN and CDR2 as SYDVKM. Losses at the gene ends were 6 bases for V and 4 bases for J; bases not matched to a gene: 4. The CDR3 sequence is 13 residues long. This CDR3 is CASRPGGGETQYF. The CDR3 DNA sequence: TGTGCCAGCAGGCCCGGGGGGGGAGAGACCCAGTACTTC.

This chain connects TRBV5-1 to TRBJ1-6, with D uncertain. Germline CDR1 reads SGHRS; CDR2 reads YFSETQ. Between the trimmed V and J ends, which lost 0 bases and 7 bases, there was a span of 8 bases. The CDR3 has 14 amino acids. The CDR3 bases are TGCGCCAGCAGCTTGGGACACCCAAATTCACCCCTCCACTTT. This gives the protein CASSLGHPNSPLHF.

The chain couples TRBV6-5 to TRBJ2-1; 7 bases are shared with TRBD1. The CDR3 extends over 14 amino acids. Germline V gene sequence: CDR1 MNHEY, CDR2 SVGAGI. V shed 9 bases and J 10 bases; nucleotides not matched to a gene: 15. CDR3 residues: CASQGTGAAEEQFF. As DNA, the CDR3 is TGTGCCAGTCAGGGTACAGGGGCCGCGGAAGAGCAGTTCTTC.

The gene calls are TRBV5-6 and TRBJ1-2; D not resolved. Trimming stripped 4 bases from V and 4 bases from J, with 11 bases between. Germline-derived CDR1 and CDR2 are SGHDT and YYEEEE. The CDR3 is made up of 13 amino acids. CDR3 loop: CASSATPSYGYTF. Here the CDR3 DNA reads TGTGCCAGCAGCGCGACACCGTCCTATGGCTACACCTTC.

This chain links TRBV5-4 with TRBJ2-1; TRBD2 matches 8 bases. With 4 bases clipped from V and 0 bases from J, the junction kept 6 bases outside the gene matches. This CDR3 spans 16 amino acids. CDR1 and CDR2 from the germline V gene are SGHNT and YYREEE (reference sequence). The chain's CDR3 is CASSPLAVSSYNEQFF. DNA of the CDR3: TGTGCCAGCAGCCCACTAGCGGTTAGCTCCTACAATGAGCAGTTCTTC.

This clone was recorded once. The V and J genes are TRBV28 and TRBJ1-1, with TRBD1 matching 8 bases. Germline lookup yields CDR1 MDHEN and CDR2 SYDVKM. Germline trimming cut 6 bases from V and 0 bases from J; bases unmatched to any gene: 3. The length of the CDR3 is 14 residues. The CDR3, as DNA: TGTGCCAGCAGCCGGACAGGGATGAACACTGAAGCTTTCTTT. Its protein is CASSRTGMNTEAFF.

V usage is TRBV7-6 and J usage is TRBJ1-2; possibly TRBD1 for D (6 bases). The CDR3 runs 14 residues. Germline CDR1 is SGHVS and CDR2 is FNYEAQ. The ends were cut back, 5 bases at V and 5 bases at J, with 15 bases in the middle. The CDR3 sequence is CASSPRTDGYGYTF. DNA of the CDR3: TGTGCCAGCAGCCCGAGGACAGATGGGTATGGCTACACCTTC.

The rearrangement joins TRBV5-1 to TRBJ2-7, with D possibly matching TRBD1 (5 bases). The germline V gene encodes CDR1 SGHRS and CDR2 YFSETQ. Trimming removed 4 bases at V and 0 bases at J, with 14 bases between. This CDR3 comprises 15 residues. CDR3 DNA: TGCGCCAGCAGCCTACGACAGTCAAGCTCCTACGAGCAGTACTTC. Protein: CASSLRQSSSYEQYF.

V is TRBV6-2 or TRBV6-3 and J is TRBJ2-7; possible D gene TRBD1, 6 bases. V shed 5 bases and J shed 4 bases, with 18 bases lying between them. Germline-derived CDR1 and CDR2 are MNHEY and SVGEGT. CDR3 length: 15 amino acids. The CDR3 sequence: CASSRLTGPGYEQYF. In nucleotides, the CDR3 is TGTGCCAGCAGTCGCCTGACAGGACCGGGTTACGAGCAGTACTTC.

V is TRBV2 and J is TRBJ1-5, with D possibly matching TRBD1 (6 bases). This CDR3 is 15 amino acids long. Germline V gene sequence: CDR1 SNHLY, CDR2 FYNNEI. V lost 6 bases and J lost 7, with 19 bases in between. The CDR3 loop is CASRLNRVPEQPQHF. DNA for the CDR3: TGTGCCAGCAGATTAAACAGGGTTCCAGAGCAGCCCCAGCATTTT.